The 28 T cell receptor beta chains reported below all come from one sample, sequenced in a study of blood T cell repertoires in COVID-19. Sequencing was performed with immunoSEQ multiplex PCR; in TCRdb, only in-frame clones are kept and a portion is missing. Altogether about 230,000 clones are present, 75% to 90% being singletons, with the ten largest covering about 2.5%. The sample consisted of peripheral blood. All receptors come from a woman in her 70s with active or convalescent COVID-19.

CDR3 residues: CASSPSGGPYNEQFF. The DNA of the CDR3 is TGTGCCAGCAGCCCTAGCGGGGGGCCTTACAATGAGCAGTTCTTC. The rearrangement uses TRBV14 and TRBJ2-1; TRBD2 aligns across 11 bases. Germline CDR1 and CDR2: SGHDN and FVKESK. V was clipped by 4 bases and J by 4 bases; unmatched bases: 3. The CDR3 totals 15 residues.

This rearrangement joins TRBV4-1 to TRBJ2-5, with 7 nucleotides matching TRBD1. After removal of 1 base from V and 2 bases from J, the junction contained 10 bases not matched to a gene. The CDR3 is 17 amino acids. Germline CDR1 reads MGHRA; CDR2 reads YSYEKL. CDR3 in amino acids: CASSQVGPGRGQETQYF. The DNA of the CDR3 is TGCGCCAGCAGCCAAGTAGGGCCTGGCAGGGGGCAAGAGACCCAGTACTTC.

A word on this clone: The germline gene is not matched at one end of the junction; a read error may be the cause. Additional DNA sequences in this sample encode the identical CDR3. The V call is TRBV7-9, the J call TRBJ2-3; 12 positions agree with TRBD2. Germline V gene lookup returns CDR1 SEHNR and CDR2 FQNEAQ (reference sequence). The CDR3 runs 15 residues. The CDR3, as DNA: TGTGCCAGCAGCCTAGCGGGGGGGAGCACAGATACGCAGTATTTT. It specifies CASSLAGGSTDTQYF.

In this sample, this clone turned up once. V is TRBV2 and J is TRBJ2-5; D is unresolved. The V and J ends lost 4 bases and 5 bases respectively, with 5 bases between them. Germline CDR1 is SNHLY and CDR2 is FYNNEI. The CDR3 is made up of 11 amino acids. Here the CDR3 DNA reads TGTGCCAGCAGTGGACTGGAGACCCAGTACTTC. Its translation: CASSGLETQYF.

This chain connects TRBV5-4 to TRBJ2-7, with 8 bases identical to TRBD1. V lost 0 bases, J lost 2 bases, and 4 bases stayed unmatched. The germline V gene has CDR1 SGHNT and CDR2 YYREEE (reference sequence). The length of the CDR3 is 15 residues. The CDR3 sequence: CASSLAIQGAYEQYF. In DNA form, the CDR3 reads TGTGCCAGCAGCTTGGCCATACAGGGGGCCTACGAGCAGTACTTC.

This chain connects TRBV5-1 to TRBJ1-2; 8 bases match TRBD1. The CDR3 spans 16 residues. Trimming took 4 bases from V and 8 from J; bases not matched to a gene: 16. Germline V lookup: CDR1 SGHRS, CDR2 YFSETQ. Written as DNA, the CDR3 is TGCGCCAGCAGCCCCGACAGGGGACGCGGGCCCAGCGGCTACACCTTC. It is translated as CASSPDRGRGPSGYTF.

This rearrangement joins TRBV27 to TRBJ1-4; TRBD1 might be the D (5 bases). Trimming stripped 6 bases from V and 5 bases from J, with 13 bases between. Germline CDR1 reads MNHEY; CDR2 reads SMNVEV (reference sequence). This CDR3 region has 14 residues. CDR3 nucleotide sequence: TGTGCCAGCAGAAATACAGGCCTAAATGAAAAACTGTTTTTT. Amino acids: CASRNTGLNEKLFF.

V and J are TRBV30 and TRBJ2-5; D possibly corresponds to TRBD2 (6 bases). V dropped 3 bases and J dropped 5 bases, with 13 bases sitting between them. The CDR3 has 13 residues. CDR1 and CDR2 from the germline V gene are GTSNPN and SVGIG (reference sequence). CDR3 sequence reads: CAWRLRGGETQYF. CDR3 nucleotides: TGTGCCTGGAGACTGCGGGGCGGGGAGACCCAGTACTTC. Together with reference TRBV30 and TRBJ2-5, the CDR3 gives the full variable domain: SQTIHQWPATLVQPVGSPLSLECTVEGTSNPNLYWYRQAAGRGLQLLFYSVGIGQISSEVPQNLSASRPQDRQFILSSKKLLLSDSGFYLCAWRLRGGETQYFGPGTRLLVL.

J is TRBJ2-1 and V is TRBV4-1, with 9 bases that match TRBD1. This CDR3 comprises 15 residues. From germline, CDR1 is MGHRA and CDR2 YSYEKL. V trimming: 4 bases; J trimming: 5 bases; junction bases outside the gene matches: 6. CDR3 DNA: TGCGCCAGCAGCCCCTGGACAGGGGTTGACAATGAGCAGTTCTTC. Residues: CASSPWTGVDNEQFF.

The J gene is TRBJ2-3, the V gene TRBV5-4, with 8 bases aligning to TRBD2. Germline-derived CDR1 and CDR2 are SGHNT and YYREEE (reference sequence). The CDR3 runs 17 residues. V shed 2 bases and J 0 bases; nucleotides not matched to a gene: 8. CDR3 nucleotide sequence: TGTGCCAGCAGCTTCCAGCGGGGGTTGAATAGCACAGATACGCAGTATTTT. Translation gives CASSFQRGLNSTDTQYF.

The chain joins TRBV7-2 to TRBJ2-5; 9 bases align to TRBD2. CDR3 length equals 15 residues. Germline V gene sequence: CDR1 SGHTA, CDR2 FQGNSA. V lost 7 bases and J lost 5; bases outside the gene matches: 11. CDR3 loop: CASIGGRALWETQYF. In DNA, the CDR3 is TGTGCCAGCATCGGCGGGAGGGCCTTATGGGAGACCCAGTACTTC.

Turning to this clone: This may come from a read error, since a much larger clone is one base off. The chain has TRBV7-9 and TRBJ2-3; tentative D call: TRBD2 (6 bases). Trimming took off 5 bases at V and 3 bases at J, with 6 bases between the two ends. CDR3 length: 12 amino acids. Germline V gene lookup returns CDR1 SEHNR and CDR2 FQNEAQ (reference sequence). The CDR3, as DNA: TGTGCCAGCAGCGGGGGGACAGATACGCAGTATTTT. Translating it yields CASSGGTDTQYF.

This clone is labeled medium-sized. This chain joins TRBV5-6 and TRBJ2-7; the D gene is possibly TRBD1 (5 bases). V lost 6 bases, J lost 9 bases, and 16 bases lay in between. This CDR3 is 12 amino acids long. Germline CDR1 SGHDT, CDR2 YYEEEE. In DNA, the CDR3 is TGTGCCAGCACGTCGTCGGCTCAGGGGCAGTACTTC. Its translation is CASTSSAQGQYF.

V is TRBV7-9 and J is TRBJ1-6; 7 bases align to TRBD1. V lost 0 bases and J lost 7; bases outside the gene matches: 3. The CDR3 has 15 residues. Germline CDR1 reads SEHNR; CDR2 reads FQNEAQ (reference sequence). The CDR3 nucleotides read TGTGCCAGCAGCTTAGCGGGGACAGACAATTCACCCCTCCACTTT. Its translation is CASSLAGTDNSPLHF.

The chain joins TRBV5-6 to TRBJ1-3; 10 bases are shared with TRBD1. Germline CDR1 SGHDT, CDR2 YYEEEE. Unmatched junction bases numbered 13, after V lost 4 bases and J lost 0 bases. This CDR3 spans 19 amino acids. The CDR3 loop reads CASSAKTGTGAFSGNTIYF. CDR3 coding DNA: TGTGCCAGCAGCGCTAAGACCGGGACAGGGGCCTTCTCTGGAAACACCATATATTTT.

The rearrangement joins TRBV2 to TRBJ2-2; TRBD2 matches 10 bases. The J segment lost 0 bases and the V segment lost 3 bases, leaving 7 bases of the junction unmatched. The CDR3 has 18 amino acids. Germline values: CDR1 SNHLY, CDR2 FYNNEI. The CDR3 protein is CASSETLAGAANTGELFF. The DNA for the CDR3 is TGTGCCAGCAGTGAGACGCTAGCGGGGGCAGCGAACACCGGGGAGCTGTTTTTT.

The J gene is TRBJ2-1, the V gene TRBV2; 10 bases line up with TRBD2. Trimming removed 5 bases from V and 6 bases from J; junction bases left unmatched: 4. The germline gives CDR1 SNHLY, CDR2 FYNNEI. There are 14 residues in the CDR3. The CDR3 bases are TGTGCCAGCAGTAGCGGGAGGGCCCTCAATGAGCAGTTCTTC. Encoded protein: CASSSGRALNEQFF.

The chain uses TRBV5-4 and TRBJ2-7; 7 bases are a match to TRBD2. The trim removed 0 bases at V and 1 base at J, leaving 4 bases unmatched. This CDR3 spans 15 amino acids. Germline V gene data show CDR1 as SGHNT and CDR2 as YYREEE (reference sequence). CDR3 coding DNA: TGTGCCAGCAGCTTGGCAGCGGGACGTTCCTACGAGCAGTACTTC. It is translated as CASSLAAGRSYEQYF.

V usage is TRBV18 and J usage is TRBJ2-3, with D possibly TRBD1 on 6 matching bases. The CDR3 totals 12 residues. V gave up 4 bases and J gave up 5 bases, with 7 bases separating them. CDR1 and CDR2 (germline): KGHSH, LQKENI. The CDR3: CASSLRGDTQYF. For the CDR3, the DNA is TGTGCCAGCTCACTCAGGGGAGATACGCAGTATTTT.

The V gene is TRBV10-3, the J gene TRBJ1-1; TRBD1 is a possible D gene (5 bases). V was shortened by 3 bases and J by 1 base, with 9 bases between the two germline ends. This CDR3 is 14 amino acids long. CDR1 and CDR2 (germline): ENHRY, SYGVKD. CDR3 nucleotide sequence: TGTGCCATCAGTGAACCCGGGGGGAACACTGAAGCTTTCTTT. Its translation: CAISEPGGNTEAFF.

The gene calls are TRBV3-1 (or the pseudogene TRBV3-2) and TRBJ2-2, with 8 bases lining up with TRBD2. V was clipped by 3 bases and J by 4 bases; unmatched bases: 7. The germline V gene encodes CDR1 LGHDT and CDR2 YNNKEL (reference sequence). This CDR3 has 16 amino acids. The CDR3 sequence: CASSHPIREGTGELFF. CDR3 in DNA: TGTGCCAGCAGCCACCCTATTCGGGAGGGCACCGGGGAGCTGTTTTTT.

The chain employs TRBV3-1 (or the pseudogene TRBV3-2) and TRBJ2-7; D not certain. The CDR3 spans 12 residues. CDR1 is LGHDT and CDR2 is YNNKEL in the germline V gene (reference sequence). V shed 1 base and J shed 4 bases, with 5 bases lying between them. The CDR3 here is CASSQARYEQYF. CDR3 DNA: TGTGCCAGCAGCCAAGCCAGATACGAGCAGTACTTC.

The chain uses TRBV30 and TRBJ1-1; D is uncertain. CDR3 length: 11 residues. Per germline, CDR1 GTSNPN and CDR2 SVGIG (reference sequence). The V and J ends lost 2 bases and 10 bases respectively, with 11 bases between them. CDR3 coding DNA: TGTGCCTGGAGTTCGAGGAAGGCAGCTTTCTTT. This sequence encodes CAWSSRKAAFF.

This clone occurred a few times. The chain is built from TRBV10-2 and TRBJ2-7; 10 bases map to TRBD2. Unmatched junction bases numbered 7, after V lost 7 bases and J lost 7 bases. Germline CDR1 WSHSY, CDR2 SAAADI. The CDR3 runs 13 residues. The CDR3 nucleotides read TGCGCCAGCACAGCGGGAGGGATGGGTGAGCAGTACTTC. As protein: CASTAGGMGEQYF.

This sequence joins TRBV9 and TRBJ1-2, with TRBD1 identical over 8 bases. The CDR3 contains 12 residues. V shed 5 bases and J 13 bases; nucleotides not matched to a gene: 10. Germline CDR1 SGDLS, CDR2 YYNGEE. CDR3 amino acids: CASSLTRTGSTF. CDR3 DNA: TGTGCCAGCAGTCTCACCAGGACAGGGAGCACCTTC.

The chain carries TRBV28 and TRBJ1-5; D possibly corresponds to TRBD1 (5 bases). The CDR3 has 15 amino acids. V lost 8 bases, J lost 5 bases, and 19 bases lay in between. CDR1 is MDHEN, CDR2 SYDVKM, per germline. The chain's CDR3 is CASLSGGRGHQPQHF. The CDR3 coding sequence is TGTGCCAGCCTCTCGGGGGGACGGGGCCATCAGCCCCAGCATTTT.

This chain links TRBV11-1 with TRBJ1-1; 7 nucleotides line up with TRBD1. This CDR3 contains 13 residues. Germline values: CDR1 SGHAT, CDR2 FQDESV (reference sequence). The V and J ends lost 3 bases and 7 bases, in that order; junction bases with no gene match: 5. CDR3 nucleotide sequence: TGTGCCAGCAGCTTCGGAAGGGGGCTTGAAGCTTTCTTT. It encodes CASSFGRGLEAFF.

The chain uses TRBV12-3 or TRBV12-4 and TRBJ1-1, with a possible D match to TRBD1 (5 bases). V lost 4 bases and J 5 bases, leaving 8 bases between the germline ends. This CDR3 has 12 residues. The CDR3 loop is CASSWGGTEAFF. CDR3 nucleotides: TGTGCCAGCAGTTGGGGGGGGACTGAAGCTTTCTTT.